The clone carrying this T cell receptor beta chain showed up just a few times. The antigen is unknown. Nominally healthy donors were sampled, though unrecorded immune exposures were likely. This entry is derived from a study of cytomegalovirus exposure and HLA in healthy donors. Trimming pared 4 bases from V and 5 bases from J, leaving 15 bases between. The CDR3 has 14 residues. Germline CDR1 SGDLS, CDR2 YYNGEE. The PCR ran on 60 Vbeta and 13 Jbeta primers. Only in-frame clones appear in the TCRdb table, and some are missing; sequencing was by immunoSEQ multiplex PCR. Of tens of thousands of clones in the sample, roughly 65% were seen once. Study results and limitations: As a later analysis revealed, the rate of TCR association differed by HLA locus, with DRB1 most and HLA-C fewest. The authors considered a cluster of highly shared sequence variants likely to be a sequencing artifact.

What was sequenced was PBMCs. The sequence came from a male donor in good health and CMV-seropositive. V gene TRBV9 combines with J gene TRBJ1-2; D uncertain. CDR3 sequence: CASSSLAGSYGYTF. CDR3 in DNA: TGTGCCAGCAGCTCCCTAGCGGGGTCTTATGGCTACACCTTC.